This T cell receptor beta chain derives from a study of blood T cell repertoires in COVID-19. Across the study: Whether acute or convalescent, the COVID-19 samples came from the United States, Italy and Spain. In each case, the material was cDNA or gDNA derived from T cells, B-cell-depleted T cells, or PBMCs.

The authors' processing: Using reference gene primer amplification, nucleated cell counts were estimated. This table comes from immunoSEQ multiplex PCR, and its TCRdb copy is limited to in-frame clones, with some not included. Clonal size and the V and J genes are those of that table, whereas D and trimming came from the DNA. Of under 150,000 clones listed, roughly 81% were seen once; the top ten hold roughly 9%. The sequenced sample consisted of peripheral blood. This TCR was sampled from a woman aged 50 to 65 with active or convalescent COVID-19.

CDR3 sequence: CASSPARTGIAETQYF. The DNA for the CDR3 is TGTGCCAGCAGCCCAGCTAGAACAGGGATCGCGGAGACCCAGTACTTC. The V call is TRBV3-1 (or the pseudogene TRBV3-2), the J call TRBJ2-5; perhaps TRBD1 as D (6 bases). Germline assignment: CDR1 LGHDT and CDR2 YNNKEL (reference sequence). Trimming pared 4 bases from V and 5 bases from J, leaving 20 bases between. There are 16 residues in the CDR3.